The 30 T cell receptor beta chains reported below all come from one sample, sequenced in a study of early T cells in non-severe SARS-CoV-2 infection. TCRdb reprocessed the 5' RACE reads via MiXCR and lists one record per CDR3 protein. The sample shows approximately 66,000 distinct CDR3 sequences, about 13% of them seen only once. The specimen sequenced was whole blood. Receptors originate from an adult who was a healthcare worker with PCR-confirmed SARS-CoV-2 infection or an uninfected control (not recorded which).

This clonotype was found many times. The chain links TRBV7-6 to TRBJ1-2, with 7 bases matching TRBD1. Trimming took 5 bases from V and 4 from J; bases not matched to a gene: 7. The CDR3 has 14 amino acids. From germline, CDR1 is SGHVS and CDR2 FNYEAQ. CDR3 in DNA: TGTGCCAGCAGCGCCCAACAGGGGACCTATGGCTACACCTTC. Its protein is CASSAQQGTYGYTF.

This clonotype was seen repeatedly, ten times or more. This rearrangement joins TRBV2 to TRBJ2-5, with D unresolved. The germline V and J ends were trimmed by 7 bases and 5 bases, with 20 bases remaining between them. From germline, CDR1 is SNHLY and CDR2 FYNNEI. The CDR3 is 15 residues long. For the CDR3, the DNA is TGTGCCAGCATTACGACGGGCGGTTTGGGGGAGACCCAGTACTTC. Protein product: CASITTGGLGETQYF.

This clonotype was seen a handful of times. This sequence joins TRBV7-9 and TRBJ2-4, with D unresolved. Germline CDR1 reads SEHNR; CDR2 reads FQNEAQ (reference sequence). Trimming cost V 5 bases and J 4 bases, with 12 bases left between them. This CDR3 spans 14 amino acids. The CDR3 loop is CASSPLGQKNIQYF. The CDR3 bases are TGTGCCAGCAGCCCTTTGGGTCAGAAAAACATTCAGTACTTC.

This clonotype was found many times. This chain links TRBV29-1 with TRBJ1-1, with TRBD1 as a possible D gene (5 bases). Per the germline V gene, CDR1 is SQVTM and CDR2 is ANQGSEA. The length of the CDR3 is 14 residues. The V and J ends lost 3 bases and 0 bases respectively, with 11 bases between them. CDR3 sequence (DNA): TGCAGCGTTGAGTATCGGGGGGTGAACACTGAAGCTTTCTTT. Protein sequence: CSVEYRGVNTEAFF.

This sequence joins TRBV11-2 and TRBJ1-6; D call uncertain. Trimming shortened V by 4 bases and J by 0 bases, and 13 bases separated the two germline ends. The CDR3 is 17 residues long. Germline lookup yields CDR1 SGHAT and CDR2 FQNNGV. The DNA for the CDR3 is TGTGCCAGCAGCTCGCCCGAGATCAGCTCCTATAATTCACCCCTCCACTTT. Encoded protein: CASSSPEISSYNSPLHF. The whole variable domain, filled in from reference TRBV11-2 and TRBJ1-6, reads EAGVAQSPRYKIIEKRQSVAFWCNPISGHATLYWYQQILGQGPKLLIQFQNNGVVDDSQLPKDRFSAERLKGVDSTLKIQPAKLEDSAVYLCASSSPEISSYNSPLHFGNGTRLTVT.

The table lists this clonotype with many counts. The chain uses TRBV7-9 and TRBJ2-1, with D maybe TRBD1 (6 bases). The CDR3 covers 14 residues. V shed 8 bases and J shed 0 bases, with 11 bases lying between them. CDR1 is SEHNR, CDR2 FQNEAQ, per germline (reference sequence). Here the CDR3 reads CASVKGVSYNEQFF. The CDR3 region has the DNA TGTGCCAGCGTGAAGGGGGTCTCCTACAATGAGCAGTTCTTC.

This clonotype has at least ten counts. This chain links TRBV3-1 with TRBJ2-1, with 7 bases that match TRBD2. The J segment lost 5 bases and the V segment lost 7 bases, leaving 14 bases of the junction unmatched. The CDR3 runs to 16 residues. The germline gives CDR1 LGHDT, CDR2 YNNKEL (reference sequence). The DNA for the CDR3 is TGTGCCAGCATACCGGTTGGGTCTAGCGGAAACAATGAGCAGTTCTTC. Its translation: CASIPVGSSGNNEQFF.

This clonotype was counted at least ten times. V usage is TRBV20-1 and J usage is TRBJ2-1, with D possibly being TRBD1 or TRBD2 (5 bases each). Per the germline V gene, CDR1 is DFQATT and CDR2 is SNEGSKA (reference sequence). CDR3 size: 16 residues. Trimming pared 0 bases from V and 3 bases from J, leaving 15 bases between. CDR3 residues: CSARDLFGAGYNEQFF. For the CDR3, the DNA is TGCAGTGCTAGAGATCTGTTTGGGGCGGGCTACAATGAGCAGTTCTTC.

This clonotype turned up a few times. This rearrangement joins TRBV6-6 to TRBJ2-7; TRBD2 might be the D (6 bases). This CDR3 spans 16 amino acids. The germline CDR1 and CDR2 sequences are MNHNY and SVGAGI (reference sequence). V lost 0 bases, J lost 6 bases, and 18 bases lay in between. The CDR3 sequence is CASSYSDRGGFSEQYF. The CDR3 DNA reads TGTGCCAGCAGTTACTCTGACCGAGGAGGGTTTAGCGAGCAGTACTTC.

The J gene is TRBJ2-1, the V gene TRBV10-3, with a weak D call TRBD1 (5 bases). The CDR3 has 11 amino acids. CDR1 is ENHRY and CDR2 is SYGVKD in the germline V gene. V shed 4 bases and J shed 8 bases, with 6 bases lying between them. DNA of the CDR3: TGTGCCATCAGTGCCAGGGATGAGCAGTTCTTC. Protein: CAISARDEQFF.

The chain employs TRBV28 and TRBJ2-7; 12 nucleotides agree with TRBD2. Germline CDR1 reads MDHEN; CDR2 reads SYDVKM. The CDR3 is 15 residues long. Germline trimming cut 3 bases from V and 4 bases from J; bases unmatched to any gene: 4. CDR3 nucleotides: TGTGCCAGCAGTTTCCTGCTAGCGGGAGGGTACGAGCAGTACTTC. Protein sequence: CASSFLLAGGYEQYF.

There are a few counts of this clonotype. V and J are TRBV7-6 and TRBJ1-3; D uncertain. V lost 0 bases and J 0 bases, leaving 6 bases between the germline ends. Germline V lookup: CDR1 SGHVS, CDR2 FNYEAQ. The CDR3 spans 15 residues. CDR3: CASSLAVDSGNTIYF. As DNA, the CDR3 is TGTGCCAGCAGCTTAGCGGTAGACTCTGGAAACACCATATATTTT.

This clonotype was observed at least ten times. The V and J genes are TRBV7-2 and TRBJ1-5; possibly TRBD1 for D (5 bases). This CDR3 is built from 18 residues. From germline, CDR1 is SGHTA and CDR2 FQGNSA. V lost 1 base to trimming and J lost 0 bases, with 16 bases between them. In nucleotides, the CDR3 is TGTGCCAGCAGCTTAGGGAGGGGAGGTTTTAATAGCAATCAGCCCCAGCATTTT. Translating gives CASSLGRGGFNSNQPQHF.

This clonotype has a count of ten or more. The CDR3 sequence is CASSQDTGRTGANVLTF. CDR3 coding DNA: TGCGCCAGCAGCCAAGATACGGGGCGCACTGGGGCCAACGTCCTGACTTTC. V usage is TRBV4-3 and J usage is TRBJ2-6; D possibly uses TRBD1 or TRBD2 (5 bases each). Trimming took 0 bases from V and 2 from J, leaving 11 bases between them. The germline V gene has CDR1 LGHNA and CDR2 YSLEER. The CDR3 consists of 17 residues.

This clonotype appeared once. This chain links TRBV4-3 with TRBJ1-3, with D unclear. Trimming took off 2 bases at V and 0 bases at J, with 8 bases between the two ends. Germline CDR1 LGHNA, CDR2 YSLEER. CDR3 length: 15 amino acids. CDR3 DNA sequence: TGCGCCAGCAGCCAATCGACGAGCTCTGGAAACACCATATATTTT. It is translated as CASSQSTSSGNTIYF.

This clonotype was seen ten or more times. The V call is TRBV4-3, the J call TRBJ2-2; 9 nucleotides match TRBD2. Germline-derived CDR1 and CDR2 are LGHNA and YSLEER. The J segment lost 0 bases and the V segment lost 0 bases, leaving 8 bases of the junction unmatched. The CDR3 has 19 residues. The CDR3 reads CASSQDRRTSVANTGELFF. DNA for the CDR3: TGCGCCAGCAGCCAAGATCGTCGGACTAGCGTTGCGAACACCGGGGAGCTGTTTTTT.

The chain employs TRBV29-1 and TRBJ2-4; D is possibly TRBD2 (5 bases). Germline assignment: CDR1 SQVTM and CDR2 ANQGSEA. The CDR3 spans 13 residues. Trimming removed 7 bases from V and 0 bases from J, with 10 bases in between. CDR3 DNA: TGCAGCGCCGAGGGAGTAGCCAAAAACATTCAGTACTTC. Protein: CSAEGVAKNIQYF.

The V call is TRBV20-1, the J call TRBJ2-4; D is perhaps TRBD2 (5 bases). Per the germline V gene, CDR1 is DFQATT and CDR2 is SNEGSKA (reference sequence). The CDR3 covers 14 residues. V shed 3 bases and J shed 1 base, with 10 bases lying between them. CDR3 residues: CSASGVKAKNIQYF. The CDR3 nucleotides are TGCAGTGCTAGCGGGGTCAAGGCCAAAAACATTCAGTACTTC.

This clonotype came up a few times. V is TRBV3-1 and J is TRBJ2-1; TRBD1 might be the D (6 bases). V lost 4 bases to trimming and J lost 4 bases, with 14 bases between them. The CDR3 is 15 residues long. From germline, CDR1 is LGHDT and CDR2 YNNKEL (reference sequence). The CDR3 protein is CASSPWGQTYNEQFF. The DNA for the CDR3 is TGTGCCAGCAGCCCTTGGGGGCAGACTTACAATGAGCAGTTCTTC.

This clonotype occurred many times. This chain links TRBV9 with TRBJ2-2; weak D call: TRBD2 (6 bases). CDR1 SGDLS and CDR2 YYNGEE come from the germline V gene. This CDR3 contains 13 residues. V shed 2 bases and J shed 6 bases, with 8 bases lying between them. Here the CDR3 reads CASSVGGPGELFF. The CDR3 region has the DNA TGTGCCAGCAGCGTTGGAGGGCCCGGGGAGCTGTTTTTT.

This clonotype was seen repeatedly, ten times or more. The chain uses TRBV6-6 and TRBJ1-2; D might be TRBD1 (6 bases). The CDR3 has 14 residues. In germline, CDR1 is MNHNY, CDR2 SVGAGI (reference sequence). Trimming took 6 bases from V and 2 from J, leaving 13 bases between them. The CDR3 loop reads CASSHRAANYGYTF. The CDR3 DNA follows: TGTGCCAGCAGCCACAGGGCGGCAAACTATGGCTACACCTTC.

This clonotype was observed many times. In nucleotides, the CDR3 is TGTGCCTGGAGTGGACAGGGAGGTTTCGACACTGAAGCTTTCTTT. Its translation is CAWSGQGGFDTEAFF. The rearrangement uses TRBV30 and TRBJ1-1; TRBD1 aligns across 7 bases. CDR1 and CDR2 from the germline V gene are GTSNPN and SVGIG (reference sequence). V shed 1 base and J 3 bases; nucleotides not matched to a gene: 8. The CDR3 has 15 residues.

This clonotype was detected many times. The chain carries TRBV20-1 and TRBJ2-7, with D unclear. Germline CDR1 DFQATT, CDR2 SNEGSKA (reference sequence). This CDR3 is 11 amino acids long. The V end was cut by 3 bases, the J end by 6 bases, with 9 bases between. The CDR3 coding sequence is TGCAGTGCTAGCTATGGGTCCGAGCAGTACTTC. Amino acids: CSASYGSEQYF.

This clonotype was counted between two and nine times. This chain connects TRBV20-1 to TRBJ2-4, with TRBD2 matching over 9 bases. The length of the CDR3 is 17 residues. Germline-derived CDR1 and CDR2 are DFQATT and SNEGSKA (reference sequence). J lost 0 bases, V lost 3 bases, and 9 bases had no gene match. CDR3 region: CSASGGRALRAKNIQYF. As DNA, the CDR3 is TGCAGTGCTAGCGGCGGGAGGGCCCTGAGAGCCAAAAACATTCAGTACTTC.

This clonotype has at least ten counts. Written as DNA, the CDR3 is TGTGCCAGCAGCCCAAACACCGCGGAGAGAGCTTTCTTT. Encoded protein: CASSPNTAERAFF. This rearrangement joins TRBV13 to TRBJ1-1; the D is unclear. The CDR3 contains 13 residues. Trimming took 5 bases from V and 10 from J, leaving 17 bases between them. Germline V gene data show CDR1 as PRHDT and CDR2 as FYEKMQ (reference sequence).

The CDR3 DNA reads as TGTGCCATCAGTGAGTCGCCGGGAGGACGGGATACGCAGTATTTT. This encodes CAISESPGGRDTQYF. The chain combines TRBV10-3 with TRBJ2-3; TRBD2 matches at 7 bases. Germline V gene sequence: CDR1 ENHRY, CDR2 SYGVKD. V was pared by 0 bases and J by 6 bases, with 6 bases of the junction left unmatched. CDR3 length equals 15 residues.

Only one count was recorded for this clonotype. The chain joins TRBV5-1 to TRBJ2-7, with D maybe TRBD1 (6 bases). The CDR3 runs to 16 residues. The germline V and J ends were trimmed by 4 bases and 0 bases, with 17 bases remaining between them. From germline, CDR1 is SGHRS and CDR2 YFSETQ. The CDR3 DNA follows: TGCGCCAGCAGCCCGGCCCCCACAGGGACCTCCTACGAGCAGTACTTC. Translating gives CASSPAPTGTSYEQYF. Variable domain in full (rest from reference TRBV5-1 and TRBJ2-7): KAGVTQTPRYLIKTRGQQVTLSCSPISGHRSVSWYQQTPGQGLQFLFEYFSETQRNKGNFPGRFSGRQFSNSRSEMNVSTLELGDSALYLCASSPAPTGTSYEQYFGPGTRLTVT.

This clonotype came up many times. J is TRBJ2-7 and V is TRBV20-1; 7 bases line up with TRBD1. Looked up from germline, CDR1 is DFQATT and CDR2 is SNEGSKA (reference sequence). V was pared by 6 bases and J by 0 bases, with 8 bases of the junction left unmatched. This CDR3 contains 14 residues. CDR3 nucleotides: TGCAGTGCCCTAGGGGGCCCTTTCTCCTACGAGCAGTACTTC. This gives the protein CSALGGPFSYEQYF.

In this sample, this clonotype turned up a few times. The chain combines TRBV2 with TRBJ2-6; D ambiguous. Trimming removed 1 base from V and 4 bases from J, with 8 bases in between. This CDR3 region has 15 residues. Germline V gene lookup returns CDR1 SNHLY and CDR2 FYNNEI. The CDR3: CASSEEGLGANVLTF. The CDR3 nucleotides read TGTGCCAGCAGTGAAGAAGGGTTAGGGGCCAACGTCCTGACTTTC.

This chain uses TRBV3-1 with TRBJ2-2; D is uncertain. This CDR3 contains 15 residues. The germline CDR1 and CDR2 sequences are LGHDT and YNNKEL (reference sequence). Trimming pared 1 base from V and 3 bases from J, leaving 9 bases between. The CDR3 DNA reads TGTGCCAGCAGCCAAGTTGGGCCCGACACCGGGGAGCTGTTTTTT. This codes for CASSQVGPDTGELFF.